The 27 T cell receptor beta chains presented below share a single source sample, sequenced in a study of blood T cell repertoires in COVID-19. TCRdb's copy holds only in-frame clones and misses some; the assay was immunoSEQ multiplex PCR. The data contain about 380,000 clones, approximately 90% of them seen just once; the ten biggest clones take up approximately 1.2%. The sample comprised PBMCs or T cells enriched from blood (not recorded which). Source of these receptors: a woman between 18 and 29 years old who had recovered from COVID-19.

The chain couples TRBV19 to TRBJ1-2, with 10 positions matching TRBD1. Losses at the gene ends were 10 bases for V and 4 bases for J; bases not matched to a gene: 6. The CDR3 loop spans 13 amino acids. Germline CDR1 reads LNHDA; CDR2 reads SQIVND (reference sequence). The CDR3 DNA is TGTGCCATTGGGACAGGGGATAGCTATGGCTACACCTTC. The encoded protein is CAIGTGDSYGYTF.

The chain combines TRBV5-6 with TRBJ1-1; 7 bases agree with TRBD1. In germline, CDR1 is SGHDT, CDR2 YYEEEE. The CDR3 runs 14 residues. Unmatched junction bases numbered 3, after V lost 0 bases and J lost 4 bases. The CDR3 region is CASSLGAGGTEAFF. As DNA, the CDR3 is TGTGCCAGCAGCTTGGGGGCAGGGGGCACTGAAGCTTTCTTT.

The chain recombines TRBV4-1 with TRBJ2-5, with D perhaps matching TRBD2 (7 bases). The germline V gene has CDR1 MGHRA and CDR2 YSYEKL. Trimming took 5 bases from V and 0 from J, leaving 13 bases between them. This CDR3 has 15 residues. CDR3 DNA: TGCGCCAGCAGCGTCTGGGGGGGCTACCAAGAGACCCAGTACTTC. This encodes CASSVWGGYQETQYF.

The chain is built from TRBV28 and TRBJ2-3, with 8 bases identical to TRBD1. This CDR3 has 14 residues. Germline CDR1 reads MDHEN; CDR2 reads SYDVKM. Trimming at V came to 10 bases and at J to 3 bases, leaving 9 bases not matched to a gene. The CDR3 sequence: CATGQGLRTDTQYF. CDR3 bases: TGTGCCACCGGACAGGGTTTAAGGACAGATACGCAGTATTTT. The whole variable domain, remainder taken from reference TRBV28 and TRBJ2-3, is DVKVTQSSRYLVKRTGEKVFLECVQDMDHENMFWYRQDPGLGLRLIYFSYDVKMKEKGDIPEGYSVSREKKERFSLILESASTNQTSMYLCATGQGLRTDTQYFGPGTRLTVL.

The chain combines TRBV4-1 with TRBJ1-3; D is unclear. Germline V gives CDR1 MGHRA, CDR2 YSYEKL. V dropped 0 bases and J dropped 0 bases, with 12 bases sitting between them. The CDR3 contains 17 residues. The CDR3 DNA reads as TGCGCCAGCAGCCAAGATGGTCCGGGAGACTCTGGAAACACCATATATTTT. Translation: CASSQDGPGDSGNTIYF.

V gene TRBV6-4 combines with J gene TRBJ1-2; D uncertain. CDR3 length equals 14 residues. The germline gives CDR1 MRHNA, CDR2 SNTAGT. V gave up 0 bases and J gave up 6 bases, with 11 bases separating them. This CDR3 reads CASSDSPRSDGYTF. For the CDR3, the DNA is TGTGCCAGCAGTGACTCTCCCAGGTCCGATGGCTACACCTTC.

The chain links TRBV15 to TRBJ2-1, with TRBD2 matching over 14 bases. J gave up 9 bases and V 8 bases, and 18 bases lay outside the gene matches. Germline loops: CDR1 LNHNV, CDR2 YYDKDF (reference sequence). The CDR3 extends over 18 amino acids. CDR3 DNA sequence: TGTGCCACCGAGAGTACCAGGAAAGGGACTAGCGGGGGTAGTGAGCAGTTCTTC. Its translation is CATESTRKGTSGGSEQFF.

The rearrangement joins TRBV29-1 to TRBJ2-3; D is perhaps TRBD1 (6 bases). Trimming removed 3 bases at V and 4 bases at J, with 11 bases between. The germline gives CDR1 SQVTM, CDR2 ANQGSEA. The CDR3 extends over 13 amino acids. The CDR3 is CSVDVGASDTQYF. Here the CDR3 DNA reads TGCAGCGTTGACGTGGGGGCATCAGATACGCAGTATTTT.

This CDR3 reads CASSEARTGGNQPQHF. The CDR3 DNA reads TGTGCCAGCAGTGAAGCGAGGACAGGGGGCAATCAGCCCCAGCATTTT. J is TRBJ1-5 and V is TRBV2; 9 bases fit TRBD1. This CDR3 spans 16 amino acids. Germline V gene sequence: CDR1 SNHLY, CDR2 FYNNEI. The junction had 2 bases not matched to a gene; V was cut back by 0 bases and J by 2 bases.

The chain combines TRBV20-1 with TRBJ2-7, with TRBD2 matching 7 bases. The CDR3 extends over 17 amino acids. In germline, CDR1 is DFQATT, CDR2 SNEGSKA (reference sequence). V shed 3 bases, J shed 3 bases, and the junction held 17 bases outside the gene matches. The CDR3 sequence: CSASLYPGGTGVYEQYF. The CDR3 nucleotides read TGCAGTGCTAGTCTTTACCCCGGGGGGACTGGAGTCTACGAGCAGTACTTC.

The chain uses TRBV6-5 and TRBJ1-1; D ambiguous. The CDR3 consists of 16 residues. The V end was cut by 0 bases, the J end by 1 base, with 12 bases between. Germline CDR1 is MNHEY and CDR2 is SVGAGI. CDR3 residues: CASSYSHRGRNTEAFF. Written as DNA, the CDR3 is TGTGCCAGCAGTTACTCTCACCGAGGTCGGAACACTGAAGCTTTCTTT.

The genes are TRBV2 and TRBJ1-5; weak D call: TRBD1 (6 bases). The CDR3 is made up of 15 amino acids. Deletions cut 3 bases from V and 3 bases from J, with 12 bases between. Germline loops: CDR1 SNHLY, CDR2 FYNNEI. CDR3 coding DNA: TGTGCCAGCAGTGAGGAGAGGGGGAACAATCAGCCCCAGCATTTT. It translates to CASSEERGNNQPQHF.

The chain combines TRBV14 with TRBJ2-2, with D possibly TRBD2 on 5 matching bases. Trimming pared 0 bases from V and 1 base from J, leaving 15 bases between. The CDR3 loop spans 18 amino acids. Germline V gives CDR1 SGHDN, CDR2 FVKESK. The CDR3 nucleotides read TGTGCCAGCAGCCAAGATAGGAAGGCTAGCCTGAACACCGGGGAGCTGTTTTTT. This codes for CASSQDRKASLNTGELFF.

This clone was seen a single time. The CDR3 nucleotides are TGTGCCAGTAGTGATGCGGGGGGGCTGGTGGAGACCCAGTACTTC. This gives the protein CASSDAGGLVETQYF. The chain is built from TRBV19 and TRBJ2-5; 9 bases line up with TRBD2. The germline CDR1 and CDR2 sequences are LNHDA and SQIVND (reference sequence). This CDR3 spans 15 amino acids. Trimming removed 5 bases from V and 5 bases from J; junction bases left unmatched: 9.

CDR3 nucleotides: TGCGCCAGCAGTGATCTACTCCGACTAGCGAACAATGAGCAGTTCTTC. Its protein product is CASSDLLRLANNEQFF. V is TRBV10-2 and J is TRBJ2-1; TRBD2 agrees at 8 bases. Trimming cost V 3 bases and J 5 bases; bases outside gene matches: 9. This CDR3 has 16 amino acids. Germline V lookup: CDR1 WSHSY, CDR2 SAAADI.

The chain has TRBV4-1 and TRBJ2-7; 9 nucleotides line up with TRBD1. The J segment lost 5 bases and the V segment lost 0 bases, leaving 8 bases of the junction unmatched. Germline loops: CDR1 MGHRA, CDR2 YSYEKL. The CDR3 is 16 amino acids. CDR3 in amino acids: CASSQDRGQGFNEQYF. In DNA form, the CDR3 reads TGCGCCAGCAGCCAAGATAGGGGACAGGGATTCAACGAGCAGTACTTC.

This chain links TRBV6-5 with TRBJ2-2; D gene unclear. Trimming shortened V by 9 bases and J by 5 bases, and 10 bases separated the two germline ends. The CDR3 is 12 amino acids. The germline V gene encodes CDR1 MNHEY and CDR2 SVGAGI. The CDR3 sequence is CASPYLTGELFF. The CDR3 DNA reads as TGTGCCAGTCCCTACCTAACCGGGGAGCTGTTTTTT.

The chain uses TRBV5-1 and TRBJ2-7; D possibly corresponds to TRBD2 (6 bases). V dropped 0 bases and J dropped 2 bases, with 12 bases sitting between them. Per germline, CDR1 SGHRS and CDR2 YFSETQ. The CDR3 totals 15 residues. This CDR3 is CASSLVAGFTYEQYF. CDR3 nucleotide sequence: TGCGCCAGCAGCTTGGTTGCGGGGTTTACCTACGAGCAGTACTTC.

DNA for the CDR3: TGTGCCAGCAGTGCGGGTGGAAATTCACCCCTCCACTTT. Protein sequence: CASSAGGNSPLHF. The rearrangement uses TRBV28 and TRBJ1-6; D unresolved. Trimming pared 5 bases from V and 7 bases from J, leaving 9 bases between. Looked up from germline, CDR1 is MDHEN and CDR2 is SYDVKM. The CDR3 extends over 13 amino acids.

The V gene is TRBV9, the J gene TRBJ1-3; 9 bases agree with TRBD1. J gave up 2 bases and V 4 bases, and 4 bases lay outside the gene matches. Germline CDR1 is SGDLS and CDR2 is YYNGEE. This CDR3 comprises 15 residues. This CDR3 is CASSLNRGPGNTIYF. The CDR3 DNA reads as TGTGCCAGCAGCCTAAACAGGGGGCCTGGAAACACCATATATTTT.

The V call is TRBV6-1, the J call TRBJ1-4; 9 bases are a match to TRBD1. V gave up 2 bases and J gave up 10 bases; unmatched junction bases: 14. The CDR3 is made up of 17 amino acids. CDR1 and CDR2 (germline): MNHNS, SASEGT. CDR3: CASSELRDRVLGRKLFF. CDR3 nucleotides: TGTGCCAGCAGTGAACTCCGGGACAGGGTTTTAGGTCGAAAACTGTTTTTT.

The chain joins TRBV19 to TRBJ1-4; TRBD1 agrees at 8 bases. CDR1 LNHDA and CDR2 SQIVND come from the germline V gene (reference sequence). The CDR3 totals 15 residues. The J segment lost 8 bases and the V segment lost 4 bases, leaving 9 bases of the junction unmatched. The CDR3 bases are TGTGCCAGTAGTACCACGACAGGGGTATGGGAAAAACTGTTTTTT. This codes for CASSTTTGVWEKLFF. Using reference TRBV19 and TRBJ1-4 for the parts outside the CDR3, the full variable domain is DGGITQSPKYLFRKEGQNVTLSCEQNLNHDAMYWYRQDPGQGLRLIYYSQIVNDFQKGDIAEGYSVSREKKESFPLTVTSAQKNPTAFYLCASSTTTGVWEKLFFGSGTQLSVL.

The chain links TRBV4-1 to TRBJ2-2, with 8 bases identical to TRBD1. Unmatched junction bases numbered 2, after V lost 4 bases and J lost 1 base. Germline CDR1 reads MGHRA; CDR2 reads YSYEKL. The length of the CDR3 is 15 residues. The CDR3 loop reads CASSRGTGNTGELFF. CDR3 in DNA: TGCGCCAGCAGCCGAGGGACAGGGAACACCGGGGAGCTGTTTTTT.

The J gene is TRBJ2-7, the V gene TRBV29-1; 7 bases line up with TRBD1. CDR1 and CDR2 from the germline V gene are SQVTM and ANQGSEA. CDR3 length: 14 residues. J lost 3 bases, V lost 0 bases, and 5 bases had no gene match. In nucleotides, the CDR3 is TGCAGCGTTGAAGATGGGACAGAGAGCTACGAGCAGTACTTC. It translates to CSVEDGTESYEQYF.

The V and J genes are TRBV10-3 and TRBJ2-5; 9 bases are shared with TRBD2. CDR3 length: 15 residues. From germline, CDR1 is ENHRY and CDR2 SYGVKD. V was pared by 4 bases and J by 2 bases, with 5 bases of the junction left unmatched. CDR3 amino acids: CAISATSGSQETQYF. Here the CDR3 DNA reads TGTGCCATCAGTGCGACTAGCGGTTCACAAGAGACCCAGTACTTC.

The chain uses TRBV7-2 and TRBJ1-4; D ambiguous. Between the trimmed V and J ends, which lost 4 bases and 5 bases, there was a span of 11 bases. Germline assignment: CDR1 SGHTA and CDR2 FQGNSA. The CDR3 has 14 residues. The DNA of the CDR3 is TGTGCCAGCAGCTCCCGGGTCTTAAATGAAAAACTGTTTTTT. Its protein is CASSSRVLNEKLFF.

The rearrangement joins TRBV14 to TRBJ2-3; 12 bases match TRBD2. The CDR3 is 18 residues long. V lost 4 bases and J lost 0; bases outside the gene matches: 8. From germline, CDR1 is SGHDN and CDR2 FVKESK. The CDR3 DNA is TGTGCCAGCAGCCCAGGACTAGCGGGGATCCCTAGCACAGATACGCAGTATTTT. Its translation is CASSPGLAGIPSTDTQYF.